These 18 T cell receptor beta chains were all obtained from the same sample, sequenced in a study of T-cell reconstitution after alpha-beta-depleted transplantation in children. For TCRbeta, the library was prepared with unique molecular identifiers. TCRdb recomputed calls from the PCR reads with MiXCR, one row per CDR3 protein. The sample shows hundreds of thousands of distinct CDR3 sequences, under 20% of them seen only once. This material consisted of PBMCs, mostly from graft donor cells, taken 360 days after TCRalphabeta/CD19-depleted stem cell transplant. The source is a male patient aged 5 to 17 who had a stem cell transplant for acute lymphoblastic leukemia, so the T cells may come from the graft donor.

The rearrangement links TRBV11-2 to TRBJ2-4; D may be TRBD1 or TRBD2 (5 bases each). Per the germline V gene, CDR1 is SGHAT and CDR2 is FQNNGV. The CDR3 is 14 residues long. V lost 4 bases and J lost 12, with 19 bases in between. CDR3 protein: CASSSTSGTLNQYF. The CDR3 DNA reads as TGTGCCAGCAGCTCTACCTCCGGGACGCTGAATCAGTACTTC. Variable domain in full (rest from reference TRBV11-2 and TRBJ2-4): EAGVAQSPRYKIIEKRQSVAFWCNPISGHATLYWYQQILGQGPKLLIQFQNNGVVDDSQLPKDRFSAERLKGVDSTLKIQPAKLEDSAVYLCASSSTSGTLNQYFGAGTRLSVL.

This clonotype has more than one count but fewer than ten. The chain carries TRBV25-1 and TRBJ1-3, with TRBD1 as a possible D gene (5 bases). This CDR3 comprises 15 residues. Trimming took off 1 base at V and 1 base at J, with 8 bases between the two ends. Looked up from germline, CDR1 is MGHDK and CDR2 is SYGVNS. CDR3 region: CASSEWGVSGNTIYF. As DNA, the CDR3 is TGTGCCAGCAGTGAATGGGGGGTGTCTGGAAACACCATATATTTT. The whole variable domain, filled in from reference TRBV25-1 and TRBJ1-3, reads EADIYQTPRYLVIGTGKKITLECSQTMGHDKMYWYQQDPGMELHLIHYSYGVNSTEKGDLSSESTVSRIRTEHFPLTLESARPSHTSQYLCASSEWGVSGNTIYFGEGSWLTVV.

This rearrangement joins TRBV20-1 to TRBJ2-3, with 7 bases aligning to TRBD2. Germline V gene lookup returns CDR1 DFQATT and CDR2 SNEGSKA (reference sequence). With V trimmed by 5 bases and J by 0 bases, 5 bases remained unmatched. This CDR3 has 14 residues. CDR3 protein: CSALGAGSTDTQYF. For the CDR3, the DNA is TGCAGTGCTCTGGGAGCGGGAAGCACAGATACGCAGTATTTT.

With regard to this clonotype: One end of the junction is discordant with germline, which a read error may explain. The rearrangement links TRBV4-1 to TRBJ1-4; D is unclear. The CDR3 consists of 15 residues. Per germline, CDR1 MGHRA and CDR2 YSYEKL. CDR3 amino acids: CASSQDWAVNEKLFF. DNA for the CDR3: TGCGCCAGCAGCCAAGATTGGGCAGTTAATGAAAAGCTGTTTTTT.

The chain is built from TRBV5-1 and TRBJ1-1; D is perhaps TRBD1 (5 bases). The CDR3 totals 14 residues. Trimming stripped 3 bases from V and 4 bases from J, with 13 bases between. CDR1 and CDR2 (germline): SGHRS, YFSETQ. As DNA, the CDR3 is TGCGCCAGCAGCTGGGAGGGGATGAGCACTGAAGCTTTCTTT. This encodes CASSWEGMSTEAFF.

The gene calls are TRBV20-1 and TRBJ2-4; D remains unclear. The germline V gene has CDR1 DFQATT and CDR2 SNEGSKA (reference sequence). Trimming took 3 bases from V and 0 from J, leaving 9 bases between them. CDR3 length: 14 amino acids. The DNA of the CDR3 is TGCAGTGCTAGGGCGGACCTAGCCAAAAACATTCAGTACTTC. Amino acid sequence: CSARADLAKNIQYF.

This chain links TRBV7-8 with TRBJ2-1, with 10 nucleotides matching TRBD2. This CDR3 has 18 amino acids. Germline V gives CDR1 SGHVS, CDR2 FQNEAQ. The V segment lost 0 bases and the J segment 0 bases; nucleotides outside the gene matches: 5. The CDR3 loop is CASSLARTSGRSYNEQFF. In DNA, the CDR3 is TGTGCCAGCAGCTTAGCGAGGACTAGCGGTCGCTCCTACAATGAGCAGTTCTTC. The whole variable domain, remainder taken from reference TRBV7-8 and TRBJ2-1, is GAGVSQSPRYKVAKRGQDVALRCDPISGHVSLFWYQQALGQGPEFLTYFQNEAQLDKSGLPSDRFFAERPEGSVSTLKIQRTQQEDSAVYLCASSLARTSGRSYNEQFFGPGTRLTVL.

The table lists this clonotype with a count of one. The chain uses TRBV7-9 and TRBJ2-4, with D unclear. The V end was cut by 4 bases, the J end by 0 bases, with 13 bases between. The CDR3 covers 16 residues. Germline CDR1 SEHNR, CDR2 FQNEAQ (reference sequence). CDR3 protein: CASSSDLVLAKNIQYF. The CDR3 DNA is TGTGCCAGCAGCTCGGACCTCGTATTAGCCAAAAACATTCAGTACTTC.

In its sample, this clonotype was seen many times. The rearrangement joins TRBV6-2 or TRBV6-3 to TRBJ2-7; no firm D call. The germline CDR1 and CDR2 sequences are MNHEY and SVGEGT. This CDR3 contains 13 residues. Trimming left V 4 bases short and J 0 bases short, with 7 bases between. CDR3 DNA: TGTGCCAGCAGTTTTATTTCCTCCTACGAGCAGTACTTC. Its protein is CASSFISSYEQYF.

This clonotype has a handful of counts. CDR3 in DNA: TGTGCCAGCAGCTTAGCGAGGGAGTGGGACAGGGACTACGAGCAGTACTTC. Encoded protein: CASSLAREWDRDYEQYF. This rearrangement joins TRBV7-6 to TRBJ2-7; 9 nucleotides align to TRBD1. The V gene end was trimmed by 0 bases and the J gene end by 3 bases; junction bases not matched to a gene: 9. CDR3 size: 17 residues. Per germline, CDR1 SGHVS and CDR2 FNYEAQ.

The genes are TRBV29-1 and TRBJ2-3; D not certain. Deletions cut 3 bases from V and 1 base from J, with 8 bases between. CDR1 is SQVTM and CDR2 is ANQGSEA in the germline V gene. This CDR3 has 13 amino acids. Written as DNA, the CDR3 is TGCAGCGTTGATTGGGCAGGCACAGATACGCAGTATTTT. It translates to CSVDWAGTDTQYF.

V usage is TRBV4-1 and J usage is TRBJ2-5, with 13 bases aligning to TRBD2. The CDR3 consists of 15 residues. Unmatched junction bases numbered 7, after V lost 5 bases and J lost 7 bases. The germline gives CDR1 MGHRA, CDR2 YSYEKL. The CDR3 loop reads CASSSGLAGSRTQYF. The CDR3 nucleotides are TGCGCCAGCAGCTCGGGACTAGCGGGGTCGCGGACCCAGTACTTC.

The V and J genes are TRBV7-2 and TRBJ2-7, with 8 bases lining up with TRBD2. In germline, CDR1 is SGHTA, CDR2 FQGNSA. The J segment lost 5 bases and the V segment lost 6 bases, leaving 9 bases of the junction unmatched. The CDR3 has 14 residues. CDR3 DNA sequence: TGTGCCAGCAGAGATCCGGGACTAGGGAACGAGCAGTACTTC. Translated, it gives CASRDPGLGNEQYF.

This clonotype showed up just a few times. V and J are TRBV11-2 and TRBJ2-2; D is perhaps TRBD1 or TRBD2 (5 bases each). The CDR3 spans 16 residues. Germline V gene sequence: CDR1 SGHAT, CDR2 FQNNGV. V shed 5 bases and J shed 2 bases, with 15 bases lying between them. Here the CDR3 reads CASSLLDWGNTGELFF. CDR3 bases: TGTGCCAGCAGCCTATTGGACTGGGGCAACACCGGGGAGCTGTTTTTT.

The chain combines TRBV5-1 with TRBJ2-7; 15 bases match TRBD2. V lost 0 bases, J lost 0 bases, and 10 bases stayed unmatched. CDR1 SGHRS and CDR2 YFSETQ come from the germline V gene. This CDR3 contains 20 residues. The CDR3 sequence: CASSLARGLAGGLSSYEQYF. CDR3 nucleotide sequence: TGCGCCAGCAGCTTGGCCAGAGGACTAGCGGGAGGGTTAAGCTCCTACGAGCAGTACTTC.

The CDR3 nucleotides are TGTGCCAGCAGTTTATCGGGGATCCTCAATGAGCAGTTCTTC. It specifies CASSLSGILNEQFF. J is TRBJ2-1 and V is TRBV27; D uncertain. This CDR3 is 14 amino acids long. CDR1 is MNHEY and CDR2 is SMNVEV in the germline V gene (reference sequence). Trimming cost V 0 bases and J 6 bases, with 9 bases left between them.

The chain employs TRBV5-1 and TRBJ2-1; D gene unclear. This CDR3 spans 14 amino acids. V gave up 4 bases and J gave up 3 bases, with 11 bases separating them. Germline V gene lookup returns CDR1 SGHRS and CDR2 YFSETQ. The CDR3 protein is CASSPDFHYNEQFF. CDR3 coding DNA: TGCGCCAGCAGCCCTGACTTTCACTACAATGAGCAGTTCTTC.

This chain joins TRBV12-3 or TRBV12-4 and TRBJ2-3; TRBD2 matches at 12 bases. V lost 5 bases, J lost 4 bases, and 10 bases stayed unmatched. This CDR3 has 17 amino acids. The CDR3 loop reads CASSPRLAGVISDTQYF. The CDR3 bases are TGTGCCAGCAGTCCAAGACTAGCGGGAGTAATCTCAGATACGCAGTATTTT.